The clone carrying this T cell receptor (beta chain) was counted only a few times. Antigen specificity is unknown. The entry originates in a study of regulatory T cells in long-lasting Graves disease. Study results and caveats: Whereas 900 to 1,000 public clonotypes were shared by new patients, persistent patients shared more, at some 3,000.

Library construction for TCR beta used iRepertoire HTBI primers and Arm-PCR of CDR3 regions. In TCRdb, the multiplex PCR reads were re-called with MiXCR into one record per CDR3 protein. The profile shows a few hundred thousand distinct CDR3 sequences, about 15% of them singletons. V dropped 2 bases and J dropped 5; count of bases not matched to a gene: 3. The CDR3 extends over 14 amino acids. CDR1 MNHEY and CDR2 SVGEGT come from the germline V gene. Time point denoted: newly diagnosed GD, antithyroid drugs for less than 3 months. The TCR library was made from RNA that had been extracted from PBMCs in TRIzol. Separately, the same data were catalogued under a study of T cells in Graves' hyperthyroidism and ophthalmopathy.

The sequenced sample was peripheral blood mononuclear cells (PBMCs), obtained at new diagnosis, from a patient treated with antithyroid drugs. This receptor was identified in a woman aged 40 to 49 with Graves disease. The chain combines TRBV6-2 or TRBV6-3 with TRBJ2-4; 7 bases match TRBD1. The CDR3, as DNA: TGTGCCAGCAGTTACGGCCAGGGGGAAAACATTCAGTACTTC. Its translation: CASSYGQGENIQYF.